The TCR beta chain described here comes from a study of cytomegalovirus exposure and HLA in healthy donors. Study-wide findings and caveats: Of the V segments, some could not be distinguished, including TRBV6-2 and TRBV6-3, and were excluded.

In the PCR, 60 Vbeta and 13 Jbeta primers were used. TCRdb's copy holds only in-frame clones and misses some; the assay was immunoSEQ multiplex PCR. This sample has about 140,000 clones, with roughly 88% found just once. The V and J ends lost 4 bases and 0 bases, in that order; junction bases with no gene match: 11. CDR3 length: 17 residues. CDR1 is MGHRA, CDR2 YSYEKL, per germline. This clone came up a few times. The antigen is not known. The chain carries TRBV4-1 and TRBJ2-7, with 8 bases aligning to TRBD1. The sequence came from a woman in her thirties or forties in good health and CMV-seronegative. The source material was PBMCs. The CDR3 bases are TGCGCCAGCAGCCTCTCGGTAGGACAGGGACCCTCCTACGAGCAGTACTTC. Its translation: CASSLSVGQGPSYEQYF.